The clone carrying this T cell receptor beta chain came up many times. It was by quantitative 5'-RACE with molecular barcodes that TCR beta libraries were made. Via MiXCR, TCRdb re-called the 5' RACE reads, giving one row per CDR3 protein. The sample includes under 85,000 distinct CDR3 sequences, roughly 5% seen only once; the top ten take 2.2%. The data were taken from a study of CD8 T cells in ankylosing spondylitis. The V gene's germline CDR1 is SGHRS and CDR2 YFSETQ. CDR3 length equals 15 residues. V was shortened by 1 base and J by 2 bases, with 11 bases between the two germline ends. The TCR originated in a male donor with ankylosing spondylitis or in good health (not recorded which). Sequencing input: blood, either unsorted or a sorted T cell fraction (not recorded which). The rearrangement links TRBV5-1 to TRBJ2-3, with D uncertain. CDR3 bases: TGCGCCAGCAGCTTGACTGGACCTAACACAGATACGCAGTATTTT. This translates into CASSLTGPNTDTQYF. The whole variable domain, remainder taken from reference TRBV5-1 and TRBJ2-3, is KAGVTQTPRYLIKTRGQQVTLSCSPISGHRSVSWYQQTPGQGLQFLFEYFSETQRNKGNFPGRFSGRQFSNSRSEMNVSTLELGDSALYLCASSLTGPNTDTQYFGPGTRLTVL.